This T cell receptor (beta chain) was captured by sequencing in a study of T-cell reconstitution after alpha-beta-depleted transplantation in children. Study conclusions and caveats: About two months after transplant, alpha-beta T cells reportedly came from several hundred expanded graft clones.

Unique molecular identifiers were used in preparing the TCRbeta library. TCRdb reanalysed the PCR reads using MiXCR and keeps one entry per CDR3 protein. The sample lists more than 500,000 distinct CDR3 sequences, 10% to 12% occurring once. On this clonotype: No antigen is known for it.

V was trimmed by 2 bases and J by 0 bases, leaving 26 bases between them. CDR3 length: 21 residues. Germline V gene lookup returns CDR1 SGHTA and CDR2 FQGNSA. The TCR originated in a female patient aged 2-10 years who had a stem cell transplant for aplastic anemia, so the T cells may come from the graft donor. Specimen: PBMCs, mostly from graft donor cells, collected 180 days after TCRalphabeta/CD19-depleted stem cell transplant. The rearrangement uses TRBV7-2 and TRBJ2-1, with a weak D call TRBD2 (6 bases). This chain's CDR3 is CASSLPRTRDSSGSSYNEQFF. In nucleotides, the CDR3 is TGTGCCAGCAGCTTACCGCGCACACGGGACTCGTCGGGGAGCTCCTACAATGAGCAGTTCTTC.